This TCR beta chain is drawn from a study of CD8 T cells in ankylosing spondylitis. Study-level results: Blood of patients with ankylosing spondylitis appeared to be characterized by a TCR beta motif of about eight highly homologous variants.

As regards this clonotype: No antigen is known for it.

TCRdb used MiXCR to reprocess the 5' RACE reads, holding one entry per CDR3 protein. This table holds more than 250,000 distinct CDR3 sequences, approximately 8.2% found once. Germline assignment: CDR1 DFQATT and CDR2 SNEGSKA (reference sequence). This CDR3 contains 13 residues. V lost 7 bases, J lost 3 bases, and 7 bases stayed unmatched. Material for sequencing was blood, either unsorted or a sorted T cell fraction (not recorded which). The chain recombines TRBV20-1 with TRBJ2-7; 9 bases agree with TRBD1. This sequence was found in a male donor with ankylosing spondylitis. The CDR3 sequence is CSVWDRDHYEQYF. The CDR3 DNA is TGCAGTGTGTGGGACAGGGACCACTACGAGCAGTACTTC.